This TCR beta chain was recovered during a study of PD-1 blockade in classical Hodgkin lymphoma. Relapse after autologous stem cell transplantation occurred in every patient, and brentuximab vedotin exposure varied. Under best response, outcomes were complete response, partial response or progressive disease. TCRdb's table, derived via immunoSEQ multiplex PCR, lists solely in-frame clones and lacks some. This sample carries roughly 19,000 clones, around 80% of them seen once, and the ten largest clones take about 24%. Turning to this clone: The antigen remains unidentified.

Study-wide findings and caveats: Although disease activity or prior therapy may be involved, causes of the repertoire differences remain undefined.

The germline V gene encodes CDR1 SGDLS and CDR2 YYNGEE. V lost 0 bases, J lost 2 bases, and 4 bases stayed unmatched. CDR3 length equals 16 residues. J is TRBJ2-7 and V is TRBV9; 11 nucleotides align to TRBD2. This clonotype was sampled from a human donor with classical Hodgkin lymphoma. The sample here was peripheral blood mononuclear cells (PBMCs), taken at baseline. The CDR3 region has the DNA TGTGCCAGCAGCGTAGGTACTAGCGGGGGTACCTACGAGCAGTACTTC. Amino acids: CASSVGTSGGTYEQYF.